This T cell receptor beta chain stems from a study of shared clonotypes between healthy human individuals. The study's findings and limits: Several donors showed sharing of approximately 5% of naive CD4 clonotypes. Generation of non-shared clonotypes was less probable than generation of clonotypes shared by all four donors. Limited genetic and exposure-history diversity came from having few donors. Among the subsets, naive ones generally showed larger estimated richness than memory ones.

The germline V gene has CDR1 MNHEY and CDR2 SVGAGI. The CDR3 consists of 13 residues. Trimming cost V 3 bases and J 4 bases, with 9 bases left between them. Sequenced by immunoSEQ multiplex PCR; TCRdb stores in-frame clones only, minus some. Of about 980,000 clones detected, about three quarters appear once; the ten largest clones hold over 1.3%. For this clone: The antigen is undetermined.

Sequences were obtained from memory CD4+ T cells sorted from blood. Regarding subset: CD45RA-negative fraction. The rearrangement joins TRBV6-5 to TRBJ1-2, with D possibly being TRBD1 (5 bases). This TCR came from a man aged 18 to 29 in good health. The CDR3 DNA sequence: TGTGCCAGCAGTTATGGACAACTCTATGGCTACACCTTC. It codes for CASSYGQLYGYTF.